These 17 T cell receptor beta chains were sequenced from one sample in a study of T cell clones after liver transplantation. Repertoires were generated with immunoSEQ multiplex PCR, while TCRdb's copy carries only in-frame clones and drops some. The data show around 77,000 clones, with 80% seen just once and 0.79% held by the top ten. The sample here was CD4+ T cells from blood, taken 12 months after liver transplant. The receptor source for this set is a human patient who received a liver transplant. Some T cells may be the graft donor's.

The V gene is TRBV5-1, the J gene TRBJ2-1, with 8 bases lining up with TRBD2. CDR3 size: 17 residues. CDR1 is SGHRS and CDR2 is YFSETQ in the germline V gene. The junction had 10 bases not matched to a gene; V was cut back by 1 base and J by 4 bases. The DNA of the CDR3 is TGCGCCAGCAGCTTGTCATGGGGTAGCGGGGTTTACAATGAGCAGTTCTTC. Encoded protein: CASSLSWGSGVYNEQFF. The full variable domain, its missing parts supplied by reference TRBV5-1 and TRBJ2-1, is KAGVTQTPRYLIKTRGQQVTLSCSPISGHRSVSWYQQTPGQGLQFLFEYFSETQRNKGNFPGRFSGRQFSNSRSEMNVSTLELGDSALYLCASSLSWGSGVYNEQFFGPGTRLTVL.

The chain links TRBV5-4 to TRBJ1-1; no reliable D call. CDR1 and CDR2 (germline): SGHNT, YYREEE (reference sequence). V was cut by 4 bases and J by 0 bases, with 13 bases left in between. There are 15 residues in the CDR3. This CDR3 is CASSRRSPMNTEAFF. The CDR3 DNA follows: TGTGCCAGCAGCCGACGGAGTCCCATGAACACTGAAGCTTTCTTT.

The V gene is TRBV6-1, the J gene TRBJ2-2, with 7 nucleotides matching TRBD2. From germline, CDR1 is MNHNS and CDR2 SASEGT. The CDR3 runs to 13 residues. V was pared by 8 bases and J by 7 bases, with 7 bases of the junction left unmatched. The chain's CDR3 is CASARERIGELFF. CDR3 in DNA: TGTGCCAGCGCGCGGGAGAGGATCGGGGAGCTGTTTTTT.

The rearrangement uses TRBV30 and TRBJ1-5; D is perhaps TRBD1 (6 bases). V was shortened by 3 bases and J by 7 bases, with 16 bases between the two germline ends. In germline, CDR1 is GTSNPN, CDR2 SVGIG (reference sequence). The CDR3 has 14 amino acids. CDR3 residues: CAWRVGGAGQPQHF. CDR3 DNA sequence: TGTGCCTGGAGGGTGGGGGGCGCAGGACAGCCCCAGCATTTT.

This clone occurred once. The chain carries TRBV19 and TRBJ1-4; D is perhaps TRBD1 (6 bases). Trimming removed 2 bases from V and 6 bases from J, with 13 bases in between. The CDR3 loop spans 15 amino acids. CDR1 and CDR2 from the germline V gene are LNHDA and SQIVND (reference sequence). This CDR3 reads CASSITGTGDEKLFF. CDR3 DNA sequence: TGTGCCAGTAGTATAACAGGGACCGGGGATGAAAAACTGTTTTTT.

This rearrangement joins TRBV5-6 to TRBJ1-2; 8 positions agree with TRBD1. Germline CDR1 and CDR2: SGHDT and YYEEEE. Trimming took 0 bases from V and 5 from J; bases not matched to a gene: 3. CDR3 length equals 14 residues. This chain's CDR3 is CASSLGRGRYGYTF. CDR3 DNA: TGTGCCAGCAGCTTGGGCAGGGGGCGGTATGGCTACACCTTC.

The chain uses TRBV10-1 and TRBJ2-7; D might be TRBD1 (5 bases). Per the germline V gene, CDR1 is WNHNN and CDR2 is SYGVQD (reference sequence). The CDR3 is 12 amino acids. V lost 3 bases and J lost 6, with 9 bases in between. The CDR3 loop reads CASSEGAREQYF. The CDR3 DNA is TGCGCCAGCAGTGAAGGGGCACGCGAGCAGTACTTC.

Turning to this clone: This sample also contains other DNA sequences that code for the same CDR3. The chain uses TRBV6-6 and TRBJ2-1; D gene unclear. With 0 bases removed from V and 4 bases from J, the gap between germline ends came to 7 bases. The CDR3 has 14 amino acids. Germline CDR1 reads MNHNY; CDR2 reads SVGAGI (reference sequence). As DNA, the CDR3 is TGTGCCAGCAGTTACTCTAGGGTATACAATGAGCAGTTCTTC. Its protein product is CASSYSRVYNEQFF.

This clone was counted a few times. The V call is TRBV29-1, the J call TRBJ1-5, with 8 bases that match TRBD1. Trimming cost V 6 bases and J 6 bases; bases outside gene matches: 7. Germline values: CDR1 SQVTM, CDR2 ANQGSEA. There are 13 residues in the CDR3. DNA of the CDR3: TGCAGCGTCGCGACAGGGGTGAGTCAGCCCCAGCATTTT. As protein: CSVATGVSQPQHF.

The V call is TRBV5-4, the J call TRBJ2-5; 9 positions match TRBD1. V was pared by 4 bases and J by 5 bases, with 3 bases of the junction left unmatched. The CDR3 contains 13 residues. Germline values: CDR1 SGHNT, CDR2 YYREEE (reference sequence). CDR3 sequence (DNA): TGTGCCAGCAGCAGGGACAGGGTGGAGACCCAGTACTTC. Amino acids: CASSRDRVETQYF. The entire variable domain, with the rest obtained from reference TRBV5-4 and TRBJ2-5, is as follows: ETGVTQSPTHLIKTRGQQVTLRCSSQSGHNTVSWYQQALGQGPQFIFQYYREEENGRGNFPPRFSGLQFPNYSSELNVNALELDDSALYLCASSRDRVETQYFGPGTRLLVL.

The J gene is TRBJ1-1, the V gene TRBV18, with a tentative D call TRBD1 (6 bases). The CDR3 is 16 residues long. Trimming took off 3 bases at V and 4 bases at J, with 18 bases between the two ends. CDR1 is KGHSH and CDR2 is LQKENI in the germline V gene. The chain's CDR3 is CASSPASQGRFTEAFF. The CDR3, as DNA: TGTGCCAGCTCACCCGCGTCACAGGGACGGTTCACTGAAGCTTTCTTT.

The chain is built from TRBV21-1 and TRBJ2-1; TRBD2 was called by the table and not checked on the DNA. TRBV21-1 is an annotated pseudogene. The CDR3 has 18 residues. Written as DNA, the CDR3 is TGTGCCAGCAGCACGCAGGGGGGGACTAGCGGGAACTACAATGAGCAGTTCTTC. Its translation: CASSTQGGTSGNYNEQFF.

The V and J genes are TRBV11-2 and TRBJ2-7; TRBD1 agrees at 9 bases. The V segment lost 5 bases and the J segment 6 bases; nucleotides outside the gene matches: 11. This CDR3 has 15 amino acids. Germline V gene data show CDR1 as SGHAT and CDR2 as FQNNGV. CDR3 sequence reads: CASSARDRVFGEQYF. For the CDR3, the DNA is TGTGCCAGCAGCGCCCGGGACAGGGTGTTCGGCGAGCAGTACTTC.

The rearrangement uses TRBV6-6 and TRBJ1-3; no clear D. V lost 2 bases and J lost 1, with 9 bases in between. CDR1 is MNHNY and CDR2 is SVGAGI in the germline V gene (reference sequence). CDR3 length equals 15 residues. CDR3: CASSYPESSGNTIYF. CDR3 nucleotides: TGTGCCAGCAGTTACCCAGAGTCTTCTGGAAACACCATATATTTT.

The rearrangement joins TRBV27 to TRBJ2-7, with 7 bases aligning to TRBD2. V lost 6 bases, J lost 2 bases, and 10 bases stayed unmatched. CDR1 is MNHEY and CDR2 is SMNVEV in the germline V gene (reference sequence). The CDR3 has 15 amino acids. The CDR3 loop is CASRIAGPFAYEQYF. The DNA for the CDR3 is TGTGCCAGCAGGATAGCGGGCCCCTTTGCCTACGAGCAGTACTTC.

This clone was recorded a few times. V gene TRBV25-1 combines with J gene TRBJ2-5; TRBD1 might be the D (5 bases). The CDR3 extends over 13 amino acids. The germline V and J ends were trimmed by 6 bases and 3 bases, with 11 bases remaining between them. Germline CDR1 is MGHDK and CDR2 is SYGVNS. CDR3 protein: CASRGTGEETQYF. The CDR3 nucleotides read TGTGCCAGCAGGGGTACAGGAGAAGAGACCCAGTACTTC.

The chain carries TRBV28 and TRBJ2-1; 7 nucleotides agree with TRBD1. With V trimmed by 7 bases and J by 10 bases, 10 bases remained unmatched. CDR1 is MDHEN, CDR2 SYDVKM, per germline. CDR3 size: 13 residues. DNA for the CDR3: TGTGCCAGCACCTTAGGACAGGCCGGCGAGCAGTTCTTC. Residues: CASTLGQAGEQFF.